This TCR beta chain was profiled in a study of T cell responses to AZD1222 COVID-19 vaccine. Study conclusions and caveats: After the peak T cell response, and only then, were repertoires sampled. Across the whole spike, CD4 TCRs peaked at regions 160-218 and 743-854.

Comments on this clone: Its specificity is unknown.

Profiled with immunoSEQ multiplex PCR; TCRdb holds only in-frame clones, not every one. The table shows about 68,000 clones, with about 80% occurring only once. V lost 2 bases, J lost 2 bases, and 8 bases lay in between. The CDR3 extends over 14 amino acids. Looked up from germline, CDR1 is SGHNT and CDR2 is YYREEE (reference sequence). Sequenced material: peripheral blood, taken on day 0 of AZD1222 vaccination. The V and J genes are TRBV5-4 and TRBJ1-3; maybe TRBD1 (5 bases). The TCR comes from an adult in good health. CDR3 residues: CASSFTGAGNTIYF. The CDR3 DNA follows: TGTGCCAGCAGCTTCACAGGAGCTGGAAACACCATATATTTT.